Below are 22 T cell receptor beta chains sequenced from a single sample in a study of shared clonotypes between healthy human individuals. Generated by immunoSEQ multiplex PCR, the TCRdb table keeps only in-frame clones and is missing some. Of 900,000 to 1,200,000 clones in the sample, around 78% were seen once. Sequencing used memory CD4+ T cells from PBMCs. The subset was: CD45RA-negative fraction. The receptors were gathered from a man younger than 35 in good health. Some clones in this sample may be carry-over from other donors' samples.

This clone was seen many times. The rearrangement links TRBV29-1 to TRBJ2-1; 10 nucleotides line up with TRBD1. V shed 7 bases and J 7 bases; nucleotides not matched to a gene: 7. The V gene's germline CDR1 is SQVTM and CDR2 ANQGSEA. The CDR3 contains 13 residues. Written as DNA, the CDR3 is TGCAGCGAAACCGGGACAGGGGAAAATGAGCAGTTCTTC. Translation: CSETGTGENEQFF.

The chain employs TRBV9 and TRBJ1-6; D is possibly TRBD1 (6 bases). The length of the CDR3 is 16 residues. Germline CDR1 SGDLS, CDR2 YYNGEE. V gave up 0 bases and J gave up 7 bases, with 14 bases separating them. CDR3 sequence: CASSVGSSGVNSPLHF. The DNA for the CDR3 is TGTGCCAGCAGCGTAGGTTCCTCAGGGGTAAATTCACCCCTCCACTTT.

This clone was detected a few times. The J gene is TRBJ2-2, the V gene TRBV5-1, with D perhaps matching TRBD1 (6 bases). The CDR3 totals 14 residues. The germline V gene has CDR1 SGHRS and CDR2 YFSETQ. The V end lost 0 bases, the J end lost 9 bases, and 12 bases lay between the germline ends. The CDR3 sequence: CASSLVQGSWELFF. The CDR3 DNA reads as TGCGCCAGCAGCTTGGTACAGGGTTCGTGGGAGCTGTTTTTT.

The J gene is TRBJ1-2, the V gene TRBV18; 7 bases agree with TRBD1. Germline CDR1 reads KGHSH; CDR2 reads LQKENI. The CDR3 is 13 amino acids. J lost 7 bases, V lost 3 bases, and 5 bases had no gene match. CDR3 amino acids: CASSPQGEAGYTF. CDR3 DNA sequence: TGTGCCAGCTCACCGCAGGGGGAGGCTGGCTACACCTTC.

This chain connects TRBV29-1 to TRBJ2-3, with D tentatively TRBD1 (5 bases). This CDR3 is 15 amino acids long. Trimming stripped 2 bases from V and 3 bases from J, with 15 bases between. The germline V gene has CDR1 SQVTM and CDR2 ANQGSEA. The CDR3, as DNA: TGCAGCGTTGAAAGCCCGGACAAGGGGACAGATACGCAGTATTTT. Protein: CSVESPDKGTDTQYF.

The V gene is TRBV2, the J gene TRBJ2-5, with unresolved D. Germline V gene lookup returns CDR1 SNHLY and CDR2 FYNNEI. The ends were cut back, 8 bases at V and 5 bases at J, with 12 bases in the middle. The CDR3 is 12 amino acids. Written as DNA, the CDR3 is TGTGCCAGCGCGCCCAGATGGGAGACCCAGTACTTC. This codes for CASAPRWETQYF.

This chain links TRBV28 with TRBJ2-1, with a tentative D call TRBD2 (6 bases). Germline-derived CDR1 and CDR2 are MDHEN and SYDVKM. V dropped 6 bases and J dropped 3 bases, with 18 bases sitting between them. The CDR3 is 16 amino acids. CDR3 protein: CASSPRRELGYNEQFF. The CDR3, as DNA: TGTGCCAGCAGCCCACGGCGGGAATTGGGCTACAATGAGCAGTTCTTC.

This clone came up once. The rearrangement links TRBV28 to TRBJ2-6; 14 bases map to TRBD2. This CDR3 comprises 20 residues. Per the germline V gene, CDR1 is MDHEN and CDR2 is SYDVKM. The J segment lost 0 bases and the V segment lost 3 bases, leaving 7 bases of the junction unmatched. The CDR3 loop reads CASSFSTSGRASSGANVLTF. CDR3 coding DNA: TGTGCCAGCAGTTTCTCGACTAGCGGGAGGGCCAGCTCTGGGGCCAACGTCCTGACTTTC.

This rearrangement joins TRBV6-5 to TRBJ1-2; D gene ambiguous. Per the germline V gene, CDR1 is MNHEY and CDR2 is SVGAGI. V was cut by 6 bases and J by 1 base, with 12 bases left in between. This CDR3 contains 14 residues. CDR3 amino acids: CASRRGNLNYGYTF. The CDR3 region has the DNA TGTGCCAGCAGGCGAGGCAACCTTAACTATGGCTACACCTTC.

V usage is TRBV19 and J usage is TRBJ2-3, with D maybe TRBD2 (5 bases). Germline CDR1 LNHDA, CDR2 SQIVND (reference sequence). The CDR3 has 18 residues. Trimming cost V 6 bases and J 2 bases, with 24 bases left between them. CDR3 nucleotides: TGTGCCAGTAGGAGGGAAGCGGAGGCTAAGTGGCACACAGATACGCAGTATTTT. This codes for CASRREAEAKWHTDTQYF.

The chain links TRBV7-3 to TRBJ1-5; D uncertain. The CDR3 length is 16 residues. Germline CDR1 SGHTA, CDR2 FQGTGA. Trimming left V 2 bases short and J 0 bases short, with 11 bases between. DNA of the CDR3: TGTGCCAGCAGCTTAGTAGGTCTTAATAGCAATCAGCCCCAGCATTTT. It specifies CASSLVGLNSNQPQHF.

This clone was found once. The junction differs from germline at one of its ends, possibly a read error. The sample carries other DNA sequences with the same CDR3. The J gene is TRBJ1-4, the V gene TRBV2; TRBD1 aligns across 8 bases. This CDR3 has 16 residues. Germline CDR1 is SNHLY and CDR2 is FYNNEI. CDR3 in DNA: TGTGCCAGCAGTTTCGAAAGGACAGGGCAAAATGAAAAACTATTTTTT. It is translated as CASSFERTGQNEKLFF.

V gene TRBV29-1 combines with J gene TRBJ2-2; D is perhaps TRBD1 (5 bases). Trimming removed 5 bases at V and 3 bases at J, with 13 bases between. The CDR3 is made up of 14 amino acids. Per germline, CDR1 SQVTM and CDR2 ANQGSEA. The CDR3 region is CSVISDRDTGELFF. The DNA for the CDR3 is TGCAGCGTTATTAGTGACAGAGACACCGGGGAGCTGTTTTTT.

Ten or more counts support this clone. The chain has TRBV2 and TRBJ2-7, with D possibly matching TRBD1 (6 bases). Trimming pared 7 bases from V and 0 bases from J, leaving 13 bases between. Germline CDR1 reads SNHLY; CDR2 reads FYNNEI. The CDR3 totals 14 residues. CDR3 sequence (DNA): TGTGCCAGCATTAAGGGGGTCGTCTCCTACGAGCAGTACTTC. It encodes CASIKGVVSYEQYF.

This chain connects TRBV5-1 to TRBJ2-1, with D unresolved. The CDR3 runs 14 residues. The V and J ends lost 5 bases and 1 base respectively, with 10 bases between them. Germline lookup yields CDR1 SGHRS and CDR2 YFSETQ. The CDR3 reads CASSGQTSYNEQFF. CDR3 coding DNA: TGCGCCAGCAGTGGTCAGACTTCCTACAATGAGCAGTTCTTC.

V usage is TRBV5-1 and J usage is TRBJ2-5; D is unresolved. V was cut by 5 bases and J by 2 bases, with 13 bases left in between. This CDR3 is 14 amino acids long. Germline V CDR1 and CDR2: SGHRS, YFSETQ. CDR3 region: CASSSSGSQETQYF. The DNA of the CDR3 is TGCGCCAGCAGTTCTAGTGGCAGTCAAGAGACCCAGTACTTC.

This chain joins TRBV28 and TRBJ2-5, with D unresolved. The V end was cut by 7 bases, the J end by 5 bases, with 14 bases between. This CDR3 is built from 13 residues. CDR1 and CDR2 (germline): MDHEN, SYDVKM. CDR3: CASTLNARETQYF. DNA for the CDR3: TGTGCCAGCACCCTTAACGCGAGGGAGACCCAGTACTTC.

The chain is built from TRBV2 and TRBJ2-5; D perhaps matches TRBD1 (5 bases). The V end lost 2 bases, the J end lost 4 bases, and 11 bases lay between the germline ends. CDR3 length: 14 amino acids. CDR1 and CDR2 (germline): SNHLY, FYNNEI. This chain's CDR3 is CASSELAQGETQYF. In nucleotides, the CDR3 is TGTGCCAGCAGTGAATTGGCGCAGGGAGAGACCCAGTACTTC.

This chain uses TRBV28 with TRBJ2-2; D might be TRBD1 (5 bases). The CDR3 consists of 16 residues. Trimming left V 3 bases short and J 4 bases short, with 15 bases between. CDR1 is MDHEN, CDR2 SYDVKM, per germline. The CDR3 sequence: CASSFPSGSITGELFF. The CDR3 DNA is TGTGCCAGCAGTTTCCCGTCAGGGTCGATCACCGGGGAGCTGTTTTTT.

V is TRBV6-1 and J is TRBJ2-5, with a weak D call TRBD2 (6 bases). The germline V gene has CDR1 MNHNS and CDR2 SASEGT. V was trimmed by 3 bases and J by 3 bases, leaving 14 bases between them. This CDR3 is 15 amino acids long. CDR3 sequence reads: CASSDLRDFEETQYF. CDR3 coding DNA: TGTGCCAGCAGTGACCTCCGGGACTTCGAAGAGACCCAGTACTTC.

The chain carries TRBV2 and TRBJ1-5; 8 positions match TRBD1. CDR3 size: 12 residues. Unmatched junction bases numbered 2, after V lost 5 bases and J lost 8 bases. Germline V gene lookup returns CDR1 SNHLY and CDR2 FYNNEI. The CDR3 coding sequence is TGTGCCAGCAGTCAACAGGGGGAGCCCCAGCATTTT. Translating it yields CASSQQGEPQHF.

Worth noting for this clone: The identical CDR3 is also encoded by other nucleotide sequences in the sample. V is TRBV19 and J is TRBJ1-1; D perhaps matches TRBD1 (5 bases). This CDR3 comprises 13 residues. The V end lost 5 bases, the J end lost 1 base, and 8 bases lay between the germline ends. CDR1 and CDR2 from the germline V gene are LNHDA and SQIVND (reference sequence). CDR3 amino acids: CASSRQKNTEAFF. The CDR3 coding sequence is TGTGCCAGTAGTCGACAGAAGAACACTGAAGCTTTCTTT.